The present T cell receptor beta chain was sequenced within a study of Ad26.COV2.S vaccination and SARS-CoV-2 variants. As for the study in general: Of the COV1001 trial arms, the Ad26.COV2.S arm included the donor. Notes on the study in general: Placebo recipients showed lower spike-specific TCR breadth than vaccinees. Measurements of TCR breadth and depth may have given underestimates of the total T cell responses.

Treatment noted: around 19 received Ad26.COV2.S at low or high dose, single or two shots; 5 received placebo; per-sample allocation not given. Day 63 after the first vaccine or placebo injection was the time point for sampling. Produced via immunoSEQ multiplex PCR; TCRdb's table is partial and in-frame only. Among around 400,000 clones, about nine tenths were seen once, and the ten largest hold 1.5% to 2%. Concerning this clone itself: Its target is not known.

V was trimmed by 2 bases and J by 3 bases, leaving 11 bases between them. CDR3 length equals 15 residues. Germline assignment: CDR1 SEHNR and CDR2 FQNEAQ (reference sequence). The chain joins TRBV7-9 to TRBJ2-1; D not resolved. The source is a person aged 18-65 years who received the Ad26.COV2.S COVID-19 vaccine or a placebo. The sequencing here drew on peripheral blood, taken in a trial of Ad26.COV2.S vaccine versus placebo. The CDR3 loop reads CASSLSVAGYNEQFF. For the CDR3, the DNA is TGTGCCAGCAGCTTATCGGTAGCCGGCTACAATGAGCAGTTCTTC.